This TCR beta chain was recovered during a study of cytomegalovirus exposure and HLA in healthy donors. Comment on this clone: As yet, its antigen is unknown.

CDR3 size: 17 residues. Germline lookup yields CDR1 SGDLS and CDR2 YYNGEE. The V gene lost 0 bases and the J gene lost 1 base, with 14 bases spanning the gap. General study points: CMV serostatus alone was available as immune exposure information.

Primers: 60 Vbeta forward and 13 Jbeta reverse. Sequenced by immunoSEQ multiplex PCR; TCRdb stores in-frame clones only, minus some. The sample holds over 95,000 clones, over 75% seen once. This clonotype was obtained from a woman younger than 45 in good health and CMV-seropositive. This chain connects TRBV9 to TRBJ1-3; perhaps TRBD1 as D (6 bases). The sequencing input was PBMCs. The CDR3: CASSVEAQGWSGNTIYF. The CDR3 region has the DNA TGTGCCAGCAGCGTAGAGGCGCAGGGGTGGTCTGGAAACACCATATATTTT.